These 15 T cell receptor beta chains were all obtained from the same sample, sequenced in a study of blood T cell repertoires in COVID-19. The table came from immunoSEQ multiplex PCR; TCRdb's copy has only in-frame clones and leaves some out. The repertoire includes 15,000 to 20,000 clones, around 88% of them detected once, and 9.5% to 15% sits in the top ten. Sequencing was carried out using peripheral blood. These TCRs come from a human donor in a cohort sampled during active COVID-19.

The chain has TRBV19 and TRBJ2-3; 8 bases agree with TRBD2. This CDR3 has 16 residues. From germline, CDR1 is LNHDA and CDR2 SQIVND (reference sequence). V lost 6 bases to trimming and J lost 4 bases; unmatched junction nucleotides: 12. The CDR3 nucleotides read TGTGCCAGTAGCCCTCTAAGGAGCGGGGGTGCAGATACGCAGTATTTT. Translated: CASSPLRSGGADTQYF.

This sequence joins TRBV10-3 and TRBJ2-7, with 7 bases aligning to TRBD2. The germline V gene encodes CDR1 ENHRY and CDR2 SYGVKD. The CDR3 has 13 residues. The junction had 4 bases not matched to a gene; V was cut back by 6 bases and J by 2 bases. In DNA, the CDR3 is TGTGCCATCAGAACCGGGACTACCTACGAGCAGTACTTC. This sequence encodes CAIRTGTTYEQYF.

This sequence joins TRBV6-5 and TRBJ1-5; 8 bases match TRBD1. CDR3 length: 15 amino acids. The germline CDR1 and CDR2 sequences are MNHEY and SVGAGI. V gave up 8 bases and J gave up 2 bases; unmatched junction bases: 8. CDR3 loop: CASQAGQGGNQPQHF. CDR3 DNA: TGTGCCAGCCAGGCAGGACAGGGTGGCAATCAGCCCCAGCATTTT.

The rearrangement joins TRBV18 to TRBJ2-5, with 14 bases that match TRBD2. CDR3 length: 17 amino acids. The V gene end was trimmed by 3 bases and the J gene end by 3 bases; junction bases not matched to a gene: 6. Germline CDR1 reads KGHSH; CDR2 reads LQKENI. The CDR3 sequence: CASSPNPGLAGEETQYF. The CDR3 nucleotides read TGTGCCAGCTCACCCAATCCGGGACTAGCGGGGGAAGAGACCCAGTACTTC.

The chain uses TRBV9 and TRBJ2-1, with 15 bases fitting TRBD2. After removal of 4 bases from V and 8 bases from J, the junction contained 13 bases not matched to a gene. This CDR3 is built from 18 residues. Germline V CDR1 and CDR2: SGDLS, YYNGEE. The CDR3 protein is CASSTGLAGGPGGHEQFF. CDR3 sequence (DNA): TGTGCCAGCAGCACCGGACTAGCGGGGGGGCCAGGGGGCCATGAGCAGTTCTTC.

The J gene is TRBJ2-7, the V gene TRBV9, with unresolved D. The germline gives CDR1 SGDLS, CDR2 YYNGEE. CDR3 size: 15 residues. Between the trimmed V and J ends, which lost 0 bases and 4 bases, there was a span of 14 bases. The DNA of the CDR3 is TGTGCCAGCAGCGTAGATGACACATCCCAGTACGAGCAGTACTTC. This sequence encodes CASSVDDTSQYEQYF.

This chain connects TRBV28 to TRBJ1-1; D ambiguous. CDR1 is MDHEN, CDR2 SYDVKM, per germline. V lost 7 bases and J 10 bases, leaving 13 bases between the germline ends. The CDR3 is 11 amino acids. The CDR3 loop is CASTLAGGAFF. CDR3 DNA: TGTGCCAGCACCTTGGCCGGAGGAGCTTTCTTT.

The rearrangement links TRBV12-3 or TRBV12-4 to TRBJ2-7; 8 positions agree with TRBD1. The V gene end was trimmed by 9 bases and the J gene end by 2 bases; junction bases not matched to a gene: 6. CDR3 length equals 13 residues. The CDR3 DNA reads TGTGCCAGTAGACGGACAGGGACCTACGAGCAGTACTTC. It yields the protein CASRRTGTYEQYF.

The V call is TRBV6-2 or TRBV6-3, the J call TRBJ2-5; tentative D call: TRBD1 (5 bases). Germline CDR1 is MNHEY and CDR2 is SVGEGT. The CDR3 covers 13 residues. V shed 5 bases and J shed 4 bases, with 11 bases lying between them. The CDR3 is CASSGWQGETQYF. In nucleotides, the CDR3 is TGTGCCAGCAGTGGATGGCAGGGAGAGACCCAGTACTTC.

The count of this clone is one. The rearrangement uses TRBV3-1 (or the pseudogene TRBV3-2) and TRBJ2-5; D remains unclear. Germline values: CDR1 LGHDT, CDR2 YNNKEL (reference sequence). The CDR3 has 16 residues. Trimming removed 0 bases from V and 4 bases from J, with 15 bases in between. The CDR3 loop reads CASSQDLGLVSETQYF. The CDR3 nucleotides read TGTGCCAGCAGCCAAGATTTGGGTCTAGTATCAGAGACCCAGTACTTC.

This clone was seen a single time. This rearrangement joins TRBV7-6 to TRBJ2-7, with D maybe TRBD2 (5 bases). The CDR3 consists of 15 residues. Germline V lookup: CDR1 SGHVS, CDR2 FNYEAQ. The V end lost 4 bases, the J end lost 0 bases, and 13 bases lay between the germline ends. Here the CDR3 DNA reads TGTGCCAGCAGCTCAGGACTTTCCAGCTCCTACGAGCAGTACTTC. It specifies CASSSGLSSSYEQYF.

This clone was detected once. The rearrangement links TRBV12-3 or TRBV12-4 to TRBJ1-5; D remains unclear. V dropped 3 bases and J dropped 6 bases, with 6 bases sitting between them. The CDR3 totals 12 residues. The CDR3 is CASSFRSQPQHF. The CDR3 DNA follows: TGTGCCAGCAGTTTTAGAAGTCAGCCCCAGCATTTT.

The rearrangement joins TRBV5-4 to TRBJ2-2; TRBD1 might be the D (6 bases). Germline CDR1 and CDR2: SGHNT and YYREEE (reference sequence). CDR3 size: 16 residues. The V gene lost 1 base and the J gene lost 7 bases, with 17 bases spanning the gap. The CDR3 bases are TGTGCCAGCAGCTTGAGGGGGTGGCCCCAGAACGGGGAGCTGTTTTTT. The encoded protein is CASSLRGWPQNGELFF.

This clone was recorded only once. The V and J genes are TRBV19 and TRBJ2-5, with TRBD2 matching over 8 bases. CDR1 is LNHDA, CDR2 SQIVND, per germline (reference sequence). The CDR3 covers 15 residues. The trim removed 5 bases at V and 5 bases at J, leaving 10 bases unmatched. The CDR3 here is CASSAQSGGGETQYF. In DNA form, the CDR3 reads TGTGCCAGTAGTGCTCAGAGCGGGGGTGGCGAGACCCAGTACTTC.

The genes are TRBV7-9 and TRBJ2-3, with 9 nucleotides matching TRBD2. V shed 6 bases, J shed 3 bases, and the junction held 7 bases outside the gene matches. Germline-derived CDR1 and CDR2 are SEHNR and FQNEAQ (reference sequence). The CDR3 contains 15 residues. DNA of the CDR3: TGTGCCAGCAGATATAGCGGGGGCCCAACAGATACGCAGTATTTT. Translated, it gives CASRYSGGPTDTQYF. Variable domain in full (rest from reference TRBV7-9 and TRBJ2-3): DTGVSQNPRHKITKRGQNVTFRCDPISEHNRLYWYRQTLGQGPEFLTYFQNEAQLEKSRLLSDRFSAERPKGSFSTLEIQRTEQGDSAMYLCASRYSGGPTDTQYFGPGTRLTVL.